A selection of T cell receptor beta chains follows, all from one sample in a study of CXCR3-negative and CXCR3-positive naive CD8 T cells. With the 5' RACE reads reprocessed, TCRdb shows one record per CDR3 protein and no DNA. The sample table sets out tens of thousands of distinct CDR3 sequences. The sample consisted of naive CXCR3+ CD8+ T cells from blood. These receptors were collected from a human donor in good health. Some clones in this sample may be carry-over from other donors' samples. CDR3s include the opening cysteine and the closing phenylalanine or tryptophan.

v_gene,j_gene,CDR3aa
TRBV12-3/TRBV12-4,TRBJ2-5,CASSFQGTVETQYF
TRBV7-2,TRBJ1-4,CASSLVRGLEEKLFF
TRBV7-2,TRBJ1-1,CASSLALGTGGLVNTEAFF
TRBV7-6,TRBJ2-7,CASSEGTSSPYEQYF
TRBV2,TRBJ1-5,CASSAGDSNQPQHF
TRBV2,TRBJ2-2,CASSDPSQGGTGELFF
TRBV28,TRBJ2-3,CATGEMMDTQYF
TRBV7-6,TRBJ2-2,CASSLVGGARTGELFF
TRBV29-1,TRBJ2-7,CSVGTGSYEPYF
TRBV29-1,TRBJ1-1,CSAGPNTEAFF
TRBV6-2/TRBV6-3,TRBJ2-1,CASSYLTVGEQFF
TRBV6-2/TRBV6-3,TRBJ2-1,CASNPRGGGHNEQFF
TRBV7-2,TRBJ1-2,CASITYGTGKVYGYTF
TRBV27,TRBJ2-1,CASSPGLTDNEQFF
TRBV5-5,TRBJ2-2,CASSLYRPNTGELFF
TRBV29-1,TRBJ1-1,CSASRARRDTEAFF
TRBV12-3/TRBV12-4,TRBJ2-7,CASSWDTLYEQYF
TRBV9,TRBJ2-1,CASSVELTGIINEQFF
TRBV6-2/TRBV6-3,TRBJ1-1,CASSYPNTEAFF
TRBV19,TRBJ1-6,CASSLGGRAYNSPLHF
TRBV4-3,TRBJ2-5,CASSQDQGFNQETQYF
TRBV9,TRBJ2-5,CASSAEETQYF
TRBV9,TRBJ2-6,CASSVAGSGANVLTF
TRBV14,TRBJ1-3,CASSQDSGQVFDTIYF
TRBV4-1,TRBJ2-7,CASSQGGLNYEQYF
TRBV12-3/TRBV12-4,TRBJ2-3,CASSFTGLNTADTQYF
TRBV11-3,TRBJ1-2,CASGMKGMYGYTF
TRBV7-9,TRBJ2-1,CASSSNDPGLAGEDEQFF
TRBV14,TRBJ2-7,CASSQETRSSGYEQYF
TRBV28,TRBJ1-5,CASSLGQGNSNQPQHF
TRBV6-4,TRBJ1-2,CASSEGSNYGYTF
TRBV6-4,TRBJ2-2,CASSEVQGDLISGELFF
TRBV7-3,TRBJ2-1,CASSLAGAYNEQFF
TRBV29-1,TRBJ1-2,CSVDGYQGTTYGYTF
TRBV27,TRBJ2-3,CASSHRDSDTDTQYF
TRBV6-2/TRBV6-3,TRBJ1-5,CASSYEAGSNQPQHF
TRBV7-9,TRBJ2-7,CASSHPQSYEQYF
TRBV6-4,TRBJ2-3,CASMAEFWADTQYF
TRBV19,TRBJ2-2,CASSRISGELFF
TRBV5-1,TRBJ2-7,CASSVGQGASYEQYF
TRBV29-1,TRBJ1-1,CSVPYYREENTEAFF
TRBV7-7,TRBJ2-3,CASSPGGFGILDTQYF
TRBV5-1,TRBJ2-7,CASSLVRDTEEQYF
TRBV7-2,TRBJ2-1,CASSFLSGGNSYNEQFF
TRBV6-2/TRBV6-3,TRBJ2-1,CASSYGSSYNEQFF
TRBV7-9,TRBJ1-2,CASSTAGTGNYYGYTF
TRBV20-1,TRBJ2-2,CSARDMRDRGLPGELFF
TRBV5-6,TRBJ2-5,CASSLGLEKETQYF
TRBV9,TRBJ2-1,CASSVGGVGTRGYNEQFF
TRBV6-6,TRBJ1-2,CASTYGDIPNYGYTF
TRBV20-1,TRBJ2-7,CSAPGLAYYEQYF
TRBV11-2,TRBJ2-3,CASSLVGGPADTQYF
TRBV29-1,TRBJ1-5,CSTRYRTVRGEDQPQHF
TRBV12-3/TRBV12-4,TRBJ2-5,CASRTGLEETQYF
TRBV10-3,TRBJ2-3,CAIRPTEPLSRYEGTDTQYF
TRBV6-1,TRBJ2-3,CASSETLDRSTDTQYF
TRBV4-2,TRBJ1-1,CASSQDGWTENTEAFF